The entry below describes one T cell receptor (beta chain). Profiling relied on immunoSEQ multiplex PCR, and the TCRdb table lists in-frame clones only, not all of them. The repertoire consists of around 110,000 clones, with just under 95% occurring once and the leading ten covering 0.78%. With 5 bases removed from V and 1 base from J, the gap between germline ends came to 12 bases. Germline CDR1 and CDR2: SGHTA and FQGTGA. The CDR3 has 15 amino acids. The data are from a study of T cell changes during pregnancy in multiple sclerosis. The input for sequencing was peripheral blood, taken in the third trimester of pregnancy. The clonotype was recovered from a female donor in good health, enrolled as a control in a pregnancy study. The chain uses TRBV7-3 and TRBJ1-5, with D possibly being TRBD1 (6 bases). The CDR3 bases are TGTGCCAGCAGCCAGGACAGAACGAGCAATCAGCCCCAGCATTTT. Residues: CASSQDRTSNQPQHF.